These 9 T cell receptor beta chains share one sample of origin, sequenced in a study of T-cell memory formation after mild COVID-19 listed by TCRdb under 2021. Library prep was done by 5' RACE. TCRdb names Illumina NovaSeq 6000 as the instrument used. Using fastp trimming at Q25 and MiXCR clonotype assembly, TCRdb reanalyzed the public sequencing data and kept in-frame beta chains. For every CDR3 protein sequence, its rows merge into one entry that carries the most common genes and DNA. The sample data list about 250,000 distinct CDR3 sequences, and roughly 14% of these were observed just once. The ten largest account for approximately 2.1% of the sample. The sequenced sample consisted of PBMCs or a T cell subset sorted from them (not recorded which). These receptors came from an adult woman who had mild COVID-19 (a few samples of this study predate the infection). The sample titles of this study are shuffled in the database, so cell type and time point are left out; the donor was told from shared clones.

The sample holds a few counts of this clonotype. CDR3 DNA sequence: TGTGCCAGCTCACCACCGACGATCAGGGAGCAGTTCTTC. Its protein product is CASSPPTIREQFF. This sequence joins TRBV18 and TRBJ2-1; no clear D gene. The CDR3 has 13 amino acids. Germline loops: CDR1 KGHSH, CDR2 LQKENI. Trimming stripped 0 bases from V and 10 bases from J, with 10 bases between. The whole variable domain, remainder taken from reference TRBV18 and TRBJ2-1, is NAGVMQNPRHLVRRRGQEARLRCSPMKGHSHVYWYRQLPEEGLKFMVYLQKENIIDESGMPKERFSAEFPKEGPSILRIQQVVRGDSAAYFCASSPPTIREQFFGPGTRLTVL.

The gene calls are TRBV21-1 and TRBJ2-1; the tabulated D call, TRBD2, remains unverified against the DNA. TRBV21-1 has pseudogene status. CDR3 length equals 15 residues. DNA of the CDR3: TGTGCCAGCAGCACTGAGGTCCCCTCCTACAATGAGCAGTTCTTC. Translation: CASSTEVPSYNEQFF.

This clonotype was observed once. The chain has TRBV12-3 or TRBV12-4 and TRBJ1-4, with a tentative D call TRBD1 (6 bases). This CDR3 is 13 amino acids long. The germline V and J ends were trimmed by 6 bases and 8 bases, with 13 bases remaining between them. In DNA, the CDR3 is TGTGCCAGCAGCGACAGGCTTTTGGAAAAACTGTTTTTT. As protein: CASSDRLLEKLFF.

This clonotype has only a few counts. V gene TRBV4-2 combines with J gene TRBJ1-2, with TRBD1 as a possible D gene (6 bases). The germline CDR1 and CDR2 sequences are LGHNA and YNFKEQ. The CDR3 has 14 residues. The V gene lost 1 base and the J gene lost 4 bases, with 10 bases spanning the gap. The CDR3 is CASSQGGGFYGYTF. The CDR3 DNA sequence: TGTGCCAGCAGCCAAGGTGGGGGCTTCTATGGCTACACCTTC.

As for this clonotype: A much larger clone lies a single base off, so this may be a read error. The chain links TRBV5-1 to TRBJ2-7; 10 nucleotides agree with TRBD1. CDR3 length equals 15 residues. Germline V gene lookup returns CDR1 SGHRS and CDR2 YFSETQ. CDR3 nucleotide sequence: TGCGGCAGCACCTTGGAACCGGGACAGGGGTCCGAGCAGTACTTC. Its protein is CGSTLEPGQGSEQYF.

V usage is TRBV24-1 and J usage is TRBJ1-2; no definite D call. The CDR3 length is 13 residues. The ends were cut back, 3 bases at V and 8 bases at J, with 12 bases in the middle. Germline V gives CDR1 KGHDR, CDR2 SFDVKD. CDR3 nucleotide sequence: TGTGCCACCAGTGATAGGGAGGAAGGAGGCTACACCTTC. Amino acid sequence: CATSDREEGGYTF.

This clonotype was recorded at least ten times. The chain recombines TRBV12-3 or TRBV12-4 with TRBJ2-1; TRBD2 aligns across 13 bases. The length of the CDR3 is 17 residues. Germline trimming cut 5 bases from V and 1 base from J; bases unmatched to any gene: 5. The CDR3 reads CASSPPTSGGSYNEQFF. The CDR3 region has the DNA TGTGCCAGCAGTCCGCCGACTAGCGGGGGGTCCTACAATGAGCAGTTCTTC.

This clonotype occurred many times. The V and J genes are TRBV7-9 and TRBJ2-7; D unclear. Germline V gives CDR1 SEHNR, CDR2 FQNEAQ (reference sequence). V was cut by 5 bases and J by 6 bases, with 8 bases left in between. The CDR3 spans 11 residues. The CDR3 bases are TGTGCCAGCAGCCCCGGGTCCGAGCAGTACTTC. Protein: CASSPGSEQYF.

The genes are TRBV7-2 and TRBJ1-2; 7 bases align to TRBD1. The CDR3 length is 15 residues. Germline V gives CDR1 SGHTA, CDR2 FQGNSA. The ends lost 1 base at V and 4 bases at J; junction bases unmatched: 6. CDR3 protein: CASSLEQGLGYGYTF. CDR3 bases: TGTGCCAGCAGCTTAGAACAGGGGCTCGGCTATGGCTACACCTTC.